Listed here are 13 T cell receptor beta chains from one sample, sequenced in a study of T cell repertoires and leukemia-associated antigens. The antigens for these receptors are not known. TCRdb redid the calling of the 5' RACE reads with MiXCR, one entry per CDR3 protein. Among 13,000 to 15,000 distinct CDR3 sequences listed, 39% were seen once. Sequenced sample: CD3+ T cells sorted from blood and cultured. The receptors come from a female donor in good health.

With regard to this clonotype: Likely a read error: the CDR3 ends without its conserved phenylalanine or tryptophan. This rearrangement joins TRBV20-1 to TRBJ2-7; 9 nucleotides align to TRBD1. Germline trimming cut 1 base from V and 6 bases from J; bases unmatched to any gene: 7. The CDR3 has 14 residues. Germline values: CDR1 DFQATT, CDR2 SNEGSKA (reference sequence). CDR3 nucleotide sequence: TGCAGTGCTAGAGTCTGGGACAGGGCCTGCGAGCAGTACCTC. Translation gives CSARVWDRACEQYL.

This clonotype is labeled medium-sized. V gene TRBV5-1 combines with J gene TRBJ2-5; 8 nucleotides match TRBD1. The germline gives CDR1 SGHRS, CDR2 YFSETQ. The J segment lost 0 bases and the V segment lost 0 bases, leaving 1 base of the junction unmatched. This CDR3 region has 15 residues. In nucleotides, the CDR3 is TGCGCCAGCAGCTTGGGGACAGGGTACCAAGAGACCCAGTACTTC. It translates to CASSLGTGYQETQYF.

Details on this clonotype: Since the CDR3 does not end with the conserved phenylalanine or tryptophan, this likely comes from a read error. No DNA is shown, since the ends of the CDR3 on it are uncertain; the CDR3 is the one TCRdb lists. The rearrangement uses TRBV7-3 and TRBJ2-1; the table names TRBD1, a call not compared with the DNA. The CDR3 length is 12 residues, termini included. Per the germline V gene, CDR1 is SGHTA and CDR2 is FQGTGA. The CDR3 region is CASSRGINAEFV.

The J gene is TRBJ2-1, the V gene TRBV12-3 or TRBV12-4; 11 nucleotides match TRBD2. The CDR3 consists of 15 residues. V shed 5 bases, J shed 6 bases, and the junction held 6 bases outside the gene matches. CDR3 sequence: CASSPSGRIGNEQFF. The CDR3 nucleotides are TGTGCCAGCAGTCCTAGCGGGAGGATCGGCAATGAGCAGTTCTTC.

This clonotype is large. V is TRBV20-1 and J is TRBJ2-7; no reliable D call. The germline CDR1 and CDR2 sequences are DFQATT and SNEGSKA (reference sequence). This CDR3 has 14 residues. Trimming removed 1 base from V and 2 bases from J, with 12 bases in between. CDR3 sequence (DNA): TGCAGTGCTAGAGCCCCGACCGAGCCCTACGAGCAGTACTTC. Protein: CSARAPTEPYEQYF.

By share of the sample, this clonotype is medium-sized. The V call is TRBV7-8, the J call TRBJ2-2; D is perhaps TRBD1 or TRBD2 (5 bases each). V dropped 5 bases and J dropped 6 bases, with 19 bases sitting between them. Germline V CDR1 and CDR2: SGHVS, FQNEAQ. The CDR3 has 16 amino acids. CDR3: CASSPLRGRGAGELFF. CDR3 nucleotide sequence: TGTGCCAGCAGCCCGCTCCGGGGTAGGGGCGCCGGGGAGCTGTTTTTT.

This clonotype was picked up one time. This chain joins TRBV7-9 and TRBJ2-1, with TRBD2 identical over 8 bases. Germline V gives CDR1 SEHNR, CDR2 FQNEAQ (reference sequence). Losses at the gene ends were 11 bases for V and 5 bases for J; bases not matched to a gene: 14. The length of the CDR3 is 15 residues. In DNA form, the CDR3 reads TGTGCCTGCTGCTTTGGTCTAGCGGGTAACAATGAGCAGTTCTTC. It encodes CACCFGLAGNNEQFF.

The rearrangement links TRBV5-1 to TRBJ2-5, with D perhaps matching TRBD2 (6 bases). Between the trimmed V and J ends, which lost 1 base and 3 bases, there was a span of 13 bases. Per germline, CDR1 SGHRS and CDR2 YFSETQ. This CDR3 has 15 amino acids. CDR3 sequence reads: CASSLWGSGKETQYF. The CDR3 nucleotides are TGCGCCAGCAGCTTGTGGGGTAGCGGAAAAGAGACCCAGTACTTC.

Note on this clonotype: As the CDR3 is not closed by the conserved phenylalanine or tryptophan, this likely results from a read error. V is TRBV5-1 and J is TRBJ2-5; 9 bases line up with TRBD1. CDR1 and CDR2 from the germline V gene are SGHRS and YFSETQ. The CDR3 consists of 13 residues. The trim removed 4 bases at V and 3 bases at J, leaving 1 base unmatched. The CDR3 DNA reads TGCGCCAGCAGCCGGGACAGGGAAGAGACCCAGTACCTC. This encodes CASSRDREETQYL.

This rearrangement joins TRBV13 to TRBJ2-1; no definite D call. This CDR3 is 13 amino acids long. Germline CDR1 and CDR2: PRHDT and FYEKMQ (reference sequence). Deletions cut 7 bases from V and 7 bases from J, with 14 bases between. The CDR3 nucleotides are TGTGCCAGCAACCCGGGCCAGAAGAATGAGCAGTTCTTC. Protein: CASNPGQKNEQFF.

The chain couples TRBV11-3 to TRBJ2-3, with 10 nucleotides matching TRBD2. The CDR3 is made up of 18 amino acids. Germline V gene sequence: CDR1 SGHNT, CDR2 YENEEA. The junction had 15 bases not matched to a gene; V was cut back by 5 bases and J by 4 bases. The CDR3 DNA sequence: TGTGCCAGCAGCCCCCGCACCAGTCTAGCGGGAGTAGCAGATACGCAGTATTTT. Protein sequence: CASSPRTSLAGVADTQYF.

This clonotype has at least ten counts. The gene calls are TRBV11-2 and TRBJ2-7, with a weak D call TRBD2 (5 bases). The CDR3 length is 15 residues. The germline gives CDR1 SGHAT, CDR2 FQNNGV. V was shortened by 3 bases and J by 3 bases, with 15 bases between the two germline ends. CDR3 sequence reads: CASSLDPGRGYEQYF. The CDR3 nucleotides read TGTGCCAGCAGCTTGGACCCGGGAAGAGGCTACGAGCAGTACTTC.

As to this clonotype: An end of the junction does not agree with germline; a read error may underlie this. The V call is TRBV18, the J call TRBJ2-1; the match to TRBD2 covers 7 bases. CDR1 and CDR2 (germline): KGHSH, LQKENI. The CDR3 is 15 residues long. The CDR3 sequence is CASSPQRDSYNKQFF. The CDR3 region has the DNA TGTGCCAGCTCACCACAGCGGGACTCCTACAATAAGCAGTTCTTC. Filled out from reference TRBV18 and TRBJ2-1, the complete variable domain reads NAGVMQNPRHLVRRRGQEARLRCSPMKGHSHVYWYRQLPEEGLKFMVYLQKENIIDESGMPKERFSAEFPKEGPSILRIQQVVRGDSAAYFCASSPQRDSYNKQFFGPGTRLTVL.